Following are 22 T cell receptor beta chains from one sample sequenced in a study of blood T cell repertoires in COVID-19. Clones were read by immunoSEQ multiplex PCR, and TCRdb kept only the in-frame ones, dropping some. The repertoire holds tens of thousands of clones, with approximately 80% as singletons. Input material: peripheral blood. The receptors were sampled from a human donor in a cohort sampled during active COVID-19.

The chain uses TRBV19 and TRBJ1-1; no reliable D call. The V end was cut by 6 bases, the J end by 1 base, with 9 bases between. Germline lookup yields CDR1 LNHDA and CDR2 SQIVND (reference sequence). The CDR3 consists of 13 residues. CDR3 in DNA: TGTGCCAGTAGATCGGCGGGGAACACTGAAGCTTTCTTT. Its translation: CASRSAGNTEAFF.

The rearrangement uses TRBV5-6 and TRBJ1-1; D ambiguous. Trimming took 1 base from V and 6 from J, leaving 13 bases between them. Germline V CDR1 and CDR2: SGHDT, YYEEEE. There are 14 residues in the CDR3. CDR3 bases: TGTGCCAGCAGCTTGAGCGTTGATTCGGCTGAAGCTTTCTTT. It translates to CASSLSVDSAEAFF.

The chain links TRBV4-3 to TRBJ2-1; a weak D match, TRBD2 (6 bases). This CDR3 is built from 15 residues. V was shortened by 1 base and J by 8 bases, with 15 bases between the two germline ends. The germline gives CDR1 LGHNA, CDR2 YSLEER. The CDR3 DNA reads as TGCGCCAGCAGCCAAGGCGGCCGAACTAGCCATGAGCAGTTCTTC. The encoded protein is CASSQGGRTSHEQFF.

The J gene is TRBJ2-1, the V gene TRBV24-1, with TRBD2 matching 12 bases. The CDR3 runs to 15 residues. J lost 5 bases, V lost 5 bases, and 3 bases had no gene match. Germline assignment: CDR1 KGHDR and CDR2 SFDVKD. CDR3 loop: CATSGGTSGHNEQFF. The CDR3 DNA reads TGTGCCACCAGTGGCGGGACTAGCGGGCACAATGAGCAGTTCTTC.

The chain combines TRBV28 with TRBJ1-2, with 8 bases matching TRBD1. Germline values: CDR1 MDHEN, CDR2 SYDVKM. This CDR3 is 13 amino acids long. Germline trimming cut 5 bases from V and 7 bases from J; bases unmatched to any gene: 6. The CDR3 DNA reads as TGTGCCAGCAGTACCCCAGGGGGCGCTGGCTACACCTTC. Protein product: CASSTPGGAGYTF.

The V and J genes are TRBV6-2 or TRBV6-3 and TRBJ2-1, with TRBD1 identical over 7 bases. The V and J ends lost 5 bases and 4 bases, in that order; junction bases with no gene match: 5. The CDR3 length is 14 residues. The germline gives CDR1 MNHEY, CDR2 SVGEGT. The CDR3: CASSRDSLYNEQFF. CDR3 sequence (DNA): TGTGCCAGCAGTAGGGACAGCCTATACAATGAGCAGTTCTTC.

The chain uses TRBV5-6 and TRBJ1-3; TRBD1 matches at 7 bases. This CDR3 contains 15 residues. Losses at the gene ends were 3 bases for V and 5 bases for J; bases not matched to a gene: 8. Germline CDR1 SGHDT, CDR2 YYEEEE. The CDR3 loop reads CASSSWTGVRNTIYF. CDR3 coding DNA: TGTGCCAGCAGCTCCTGGACAGGAGTGAGAAACACCATATATTTT.

This clone has just one count. The chain employs TRBV6-2 or TRBV6-3 and TRBJ2-4; D perhaps matches TRBD2 (5 bases). V was cut by 3 bases and J by 0 bases, with 12 bases left in between. Germline assignment: CDR1 MNHEY and CDR2 SVGEGT. The CDR3 is 16 residues long. The CDR3 sequence is CASSYSAGGAKNIQYF. The CDR3 DNA reads TGTGCCAGCAGTTATAGCGCGGGTGGAGCCAAAAACATTCAGTACTTC.

The chain joins TRBV19 to TRBJ2-1; TRBD2 matches 10 bases. This CDR3 is 17 amino acids long. The germline V gene encodes CDR1 LNHDA and CDR2 SQIVND (reference sequence). The V segment lost 1 base and the J segment 9 bases; nucleotides outside the gene matches: 12. The CDR3 spells CASSIGDTRTSGGEQFF. The DNA of the CDR3 is TGTGCCAGTAGTATAGGGGACACCCGGACTAGCGGAGGTGAGCAGTTCTTC.

The chain carries TRBV7-2 and TRBJ2-7, with TRBD2 identical over 7 bases. CDR1 is SGHTA and CDR2 is FQGNSA in the germline V gene. The CDR3 totals 14 residues. Trimming at V came to 5 bases and at J to 1 base, leaving 5 bases not matched to a gene. CDR3 protein: CASSTLAASYEQYF. The CDR3 nucleotides read TGTGCCAGCAGCACCCTAGCGGCTTCCTACGAGCAGTACTTC. Based on the CDR3 plus reference TRBV7-2 and TRBJ2-7, the full variable domain is GAGVSQSPSNKVTEKGKDVELRCDPISGHTALYWYRQSLGQGLEFLIYFQGNSAPDKSGLPSDRFSAERTGGSVSTLTIQRTQQEDSAVYLCASSTLAASYEQYFGPGTRLTVT.

This chain links TRBV19 with TRBJ1-2; the D gene is possibly TRBD1 (6 bases). The CDR3 extends over 13 amino acids. CDR1 and CDR2 from the germline V gene are LNHDA and SQIVND (reference sequence). Trimming removed 5 bases at V and 5 bases at J, with 12 bases between. In DNA form, the CDR3 reads TGTGCCAGTAGTGGTGACAGGCCTTATGGCTACACCTTC. This sequence encodes CASSGDRPYGYTF. Filled out from reference TRBV19 and TRBJ1-2, the complete variable domain reads DGGITQSPKYLFRKEGQNVTLSCEQNLNHDAMYWYRQDPGQGLRLIYYSQIVNDFQKGDIAEGYSVSREKKESFPLTVTSAQKNPTAFYLCASSGDRPYGYTFGSGTRLTVV.

V is TRBV18 and J is TRBJ1-4; D is perhaps TRBD1 (6 bases). The germline V and J ends were trimmed by 3 bases and 0 bases, with 11 bases remaining between them. Germline assignment: CDR1 KGHSH and CDR2 LQKENI. The CDR3 length is 16 residues. The CDR3 DNA reads as TGTGCCAGCTCACCTTCTCGACAGGCAACTAATGAAAAACTGTTTTTT. Residues: CASSPSRQATNEKLFF.

The chain joins TRBV27 to TRBJ1-4, with a possible D match to TRBD1 (5 bases). The CDR3 totals 13 residues. In germline, CDR1 is MNHEY, CDR2 SMNVEV (reference sequence). The V and J ends lost 4 bases and 6 bases respectively, with 9 bases between them. The CDR3 sequence: CASSSEGDEKLFF. CDR3 DNA: TGTGCCAGCAGTTCCGAAGGGGATGAAAAACTGTTTTTT.

In its sample, this clone was seen once. Germline is not matched at one junction end, which may reflect a read error. V and J are TRBV11-3 and TRBJ2-3; 8 bases line up with TRBD2. This CDR3 comprises 17 residues. CDR1 and CDR2 from the germline V gene are SGHNT and YENEEA. The CDR3 protein is CASSLMSGRPITHTQYF. Here the CDR3 DNA reads TGTGCCAGCAGCTTGATGAGCGGGAGACCTATCACACATACGCAGTATTTT.

The rearrangement uses TRBV6-1 and TRBJ1-1, with D possibly TRBD1 on 5 matching bases. With 3 bases removed from V and 4 bases from J, the gap between germline ends came to 12 bases. The CDR3 sequence is 14 residues long. CDR1 and CDR2 (germline): MNHNS, SASEGT. The CDR3 sequence is CASSDPGGGTEAFF. DNA of the CDR3: TGTGCCAGCAGTGATCCGGGGGGGGGCACTGAAGCTTTCTTT.

V is TRBV6-2 or TRBV6-3 and J is TRBJ1-2; 7 bases map to TRBD1. The V segment lost 5 bases and the J segment 4 bases; nucleotides outside the gene matches: 10. This CDR3 comprises 15 residues. Germline V gene sequence: CDR1 MNHEY, CDR2 SVGEGT. The CDR3 here is CASSIFAGQLYGYTF. The CDR3 region has the DNA TGTGCCAGCAGTATCTTTGCGGGACAGCTCTATGGCTACACCTTC.

The V call is TRBV5-8, the J call TRBJ2-3; a weak D match, TRBD2 (6 bases). The CDR3 spans 13 residues. Germline assignment: CDR1 SGHTS and CDR2 YDEGEE. V was shortened by 6 bases and J by 6 bases, with 14 bases between the two germline ends. CDR3: CASISRGRDTQYF. The CDR3 DNA reads TGTGCCAGCATCTCCCGGGGGAGGGATACGCAGTATTTT.

The chain links TRBV27 to TRBJ1-6; no firm D call. V lost 8 bases and J 0 bases, leaving 14 bases between the germline ends. In germline, CDR1 is MNHEY, CDR2 SMNVEV (reference sequence). The CDR3 contains 16 residues. CDR3 in DNA: TGTGCCAGCTCTACTCGTAAGCTCTCCTATAATTCACCCCTCCACTTT. The encoded protein is CASSTRKLSYNSPLHF.

The chain's CDR3 is CSVEALAGGGIVEQYF. The CDR3 DNA reads TGCAGCGTTGAGGCCCTAGCGGGAGGTGGGATAGTAGAGCAGTACTTC. The chain carries TRBV29-1 and TRBJ2-7, with 11 bases lining up with TRBD2. The CDR3 has 16 residues. The V gene end was trimmed by 3 bases and the J gene end by 7 bases; junction bases not matched to a gene: 14. CDR1 is SQVTM and CDR2 is ANQGSEA in the germline V gene.

The V and J genes are TRBV5-1 and TRBJ2-1; TRBD2 is a possible D gene (8 bases). With 4 bases removed from V and 10 bases from J, the gap between germline ends came to 24 bases. The germline V gene has CDR1 SGHRS and CDR2 YFSETQ. The CDR3 loop spans 16 amino acids. The CDR3 DNA reads TGCGCCAGCAGCCCCACCGCGGGGGGACAGACGAAGGAGCAGTTCTTC. It yields the protein CASSPTAGGQTKEQFF.

The chain links TRBV11-2 to TRBJ1-1; D uncertain. The CDR3 sequence is 14 residues long. V lost 0 bases and J lost 4, with 9 bases in between. The V gene's germline CDR1 is SGHAT and CDR2 FQNNGV. CDR3 bases: TGTGCCAGCAGCTTAGATAGGCGGGTCACTGAAGCTTTCTTT. It encodes CASSLDRRVTEAFF.

The genes are TRBV7-6 and TRBJ2-5; unclear D gene. Trimming left V 0 bases short and J 5 bases short, with 13 bases between. Germline V gene lookup returns CDR1 SGHVS and CDR2 FNYEAQ. CDR3 length: 15 amino acids. CDR3 nucleotides: TGTGCCAGCAGCTTAGCTTTAAATCCGAGGGAGACCCAGTACTTC. Encoded protein: CASSLALNPRETQYF. Full variable domain (outside the CDR3, taken from reference TRBV7-6 and TRBJ2-5): GAGVSQSPRYKVTKRGQDVALRCDPISGHVSLYWYRQALGQGPEFLTYFNYEAQQDKSGLPNDRFSAERPEGSISTLTIQRTEQRDSAMYRCASSLALNPRETQYFGPGTRLLVL.